These 7 T cell receptor beta chains were sequenced from one sample in a study of blood T cell repertoires in COVID-19. Only in-frame clones appear in the TCRdb table, and some are missing; sequencing was by immunoSEQ multiplex PCR. The sample yields roughly 250,000 clones, about 90% seen once. Input material: peripheral blood. These receptors were collected from a woman between 40 and 55 years old with acute or convalescent COVID-19.

The chain links TRBV18 to TRBJ2-7; D is perhaps TRBD2 (5 bases). Germline lookup yields CDR1 KGHSH and CDR2 LQKENI. The CDR3 consists of 15 residues. The ends were cut back, 3 bases at V and 7 bases at J, with 19 bases in the middle. CDR3 bases: TGTGCCAGCTCACCGGATCGTTTGACGCCGGGGGAGCAGTACGTC. Translation: CASSPDRLTPGEQYV.

The chain links TRBV15 to TRBJ2-2; TRBD2 aligns across 8 bases. Germline V gives CDR1 LNHNV, CDR2 YYDKDF (reference sequence). The CDR3 contains 16 residues. Losses at the gene ends were 0 bases for V and 3 bases for J; bases not matched to a gene: 3. The DNA of the CDR3 is TGTGCCACCAGCAGAGAGCGGGGGGCGTACACCGGGGAGCTGTTTTTT. It is translated as CATSRERGAYTGELFF.

The rearrangement joins TRBV10-3 to TRBJ2-3; D perhaps matches TRBD1 (6 bases). V was cut by 5 bases and J by 2 bases, with 17 bases left in between. This CDR3 region has 16 residues. Germline V gene data show CDR1 as ENHRY and CDR2 as SYGVKD. The DNA of the CDR3 is TGTGCCATCAGTCATGGGACAACCCGACCCACAGATACGCAGTATTTT. It codes for CAISHGTTRPTDTQYF.

The chain links TRBV19 to TRBJ1-6, with 11 bases aligning to TRBD1. J was trimmed by 11 bases and V by 5 bases; bases with no gene match: 8. The length of the CDR3 is 15 residues. Germline assignment: CDR1 LNHDA and CDR2 SQIVND (reference sequence). In nucleotides, the CDR3 is TGTGCCAGTAGTTTCCGGGACAGGGGGGAGACACCCCTCCACTTT. It translates to CASSFRDRGETPLHF.

This chain uses TRBV6-5 with TRBJ1-5, with TRBD1 as a possible D gene (6 bases). This CDR3 has 15 residues. The germline gives CDR1 MNHEY, CDR2 SVGAGI. The germline V and J ends were trimmed by 6 bases and 6 bases, with 18 bases remaining between them. For the CDR3, the DNA is TGTGCCAGCAGGGCTACAGGGCTTGGGGGTCAGCCCCAGCATTTT. This codes for CASRATGLGGQPQHF.

This clone appeared a single time. The CDR3 nucleotides read TGTGCCAGCAGCTTGGGGGGGGACAGGGGTTCACCCCTCCACTTT. Translation gives CASSLGGDRGSPLHF. The rearrangement links TRBV5-4 to TRBJ1-6, with 10 bases lining up with TRBD1. This CDR3 region has 15 residues. Germline CDR1 reads SGHNT; CDR2 reads YYREEE (reference sequence). V was clipped by 0 bases and J by 9 bases; unmatched bases: 3.

The chain links TRBV4-1 to TRBJ1-4; TRBD1 agrees at 8 bases. Germline CDR1 is MGHRA and CDR2 is YSYEKL. V dropped 4 bases and J dropped 8; count of bases not matched to a gene: 9. There are 15 residues in the CDR3. CDR3 sequence: CASSRQTGAREKLFF. Written as DNA, the CDR3 is TGCGCCAGCAGCCGGCAGACAGGGGCGCGGGAAAAACTGTTTTTT.